The TCR beta chain described here comes from a study of response to subunit inactivated influenza vaccine. Overall study results and limits: Each seasonal influenza vaccination, the authors suggested, recruits few new T cells.

CDR1 SGHAT and CDR2 FQNNGV come from the germline V gene. CDR3 length equals 17 residues. V lost 5 bases to trimming and J lost 1 base, with 17 bases between them. MiXCR, applied by TCRdb to the RT-PCR reads, yields one record per CDR3 protein. The sample lists 150,000 to 200,000 distinct CDR3 sequences, roughly a tenth seen once, with around an eighth in the top ten. As to this clonotype: Its antigen is not known.

The V call is TRBV11-2, the J call TRBJ2-2; weak D call: TRBD2 (6 bases). The clonotype was recovered from a man aged 50 or older who received an inactivated influenza vaccine. Here the sequenced sample was non-naive T cells sorted from PBMCs, taken 45 days after vaccination. This chain's CDR3 is CASSRALGGKNTGELFF. In DNA, the CDR3 is TGTGCCAGCAGCCGCGCTCTGGGCGGGAAGAACACCGGGGAGCTGTTTTTT. The full variable domain, its missing parts supplied by reference TRBV11-2 and TRBJ2-2, is EAGVAQSPRYKIIEKRQSVAFWCNPISGHATLYWYQQILGQGPKLLIQFQNNGVVDDSQLPKDRFSAERLKGVDSTLKIQPAKLEDSAVYLCASSRALGGKNTGELFFGEGSRLTVL.